Shown below are 8 T cell receptor beta chains from a single sample sequenced in a study of blood T cell repertoires in COVID-19. TCRdb keeps only in-frame clones here, not all; method: immunoSEQ multiplex PCR. The profile shows fewer than 60,000 clones, approximately 80% of them singletons. Sequencing input: peripheral blood. These receptors were obtained from a woman at least 80 years old with acute or convalescent COVID-19.

The gene calls are TRBV13 and TRBJ1-6; D may be TRBD1 (5 bases). This CDR3 is 14 amino acids long. CDR1 is PRHDT and CDR2 is FYEKMQ in the germline V gene (reference sequence). V was clipped by 7 bases and J by 4 bases, with 11 bases between them. The CDR3 nucleotides read TGTGCCAGCACGCTCGGGACTTATAATTCACCCCTCCACTTT. This sequence encodes CASTLGTYNSPLHF.

In its sample, this clone was seen once. This sequence joins TRBV7-8 and TRBJ2-7; perhaps TRBD2 as D (5 bases). The CDR3 sequence is 14 residues long. Looked up from germline, CDR1 is SGHVS and CDR2 is FQNEAQ. The ends were cut back, 2 bases at V and 3 bases at J, with 11 bases in the middle. The CDR3 here is CASSLTSTSYEQYF. CDR3 sequence (DNA): TGTGCCAGCAGCTTAACTTCCACTAGCTACGAGCAGTACTTC.

The CDR3 nucleotides are TGTGCCAGCAGCAGGGACAGTTTCGGCTACACCTTC. Protein sequence: CASSRDSFGYTF. V usage is TRBV5-4 and J usage is TRBJ1-2; TRBD1 matches 7 bases. Germline loops: CDR1 SGHNT, CDR2 YYREEE (reference sequence). This CDR3 is built from 12 residues. The V and J ends lost 4 bases and 8 bases, in that order; junction bases with no gene match: 5. The variable domain in full, with the rest retrieved from reference TRBV5-4 and TRBJ1-2, is ETGVTQSPTHLIKTRGQQVTLRCSSQSGHNTVSWYQQALGQGPQFIFQYYREEENGRGNFPPRFSGLQFPNYSSELNVNALELDDSALYLCASSRDSFGYTFGSGTRLTVV.

The chain carries TRBV7-8 and TRBJ1-5; D perhaps matches TRBD1 (5 bases). Germline values: CDR1 SGHVS, CDR2 FQNEAQ. CDR3 length: 14 amino acids. The germline V and J ends were trimmed by 5 bases and 5 bases, with 13 bases remaining between them. CDR3 sequence: CASSLDSLYQPQHF. CDR3 coding DNA: TGTGCCAGCAGCCTAGACAGTCTCTATCAGCCCCAGCATTTT. The full variable domain, in which reference TRBV7-8 and TRBJ1-5 provide the parts outside the CDR3, is GAGVSQSPRYKVAKRGQDVALRCDPISGHVSLFWYQQALGQGPEFLTYFQNEAQLDKSGLPSDRFFAERPEGSVSTLKIQRTQQEDSAVYLCASSLDSLYQPQHFGDGTRLSIL.

The chain links TRBV5-1 to TRBJ2-7, with TRBD1 matching 7 bases. V was pared by 0 bases and J by 3 bases, with 6 bases of the junction left unmatched. Germline V gene data show CDR1 as SGHRS and CDR2 as YFSETQ. There are 15 residues in the CDR3. The CDR3 DNA follows: TGCGCCAGCAGCTTGGGAGGGGGCCCTTTCTACGAGCAGTACTTC. It yields the protein CASSLGGGPFYEQYF.

This clone was observed a handful of times. This chain connects TRBV7-6 to TRBJ1-5; a possible D gene is TRBD1 (6 bases). Trimming removed 5 bases from V and 5 bases from J, with 13 bases in between. CDR1 and CDR2 (germline): SGHVS, FNYEAQ. The CDR3 loop spans 14 amino acids. CDR3 loop: CASSKGVSDQPQHF. CDR3 coding DNA: TGTGCCAGCAGCAAGGGGGTTTCGGATCAGCCCCAGCATTTT.

The V call is TRBV7-9, the J call TRBJ1-3; a possible D gene is TRBD1 (5 bases). Germline assignment: CDR1 SEHNR and CDR2 FQNEAQ (reference sequence). Trimming shortened V by 0 bases and J by 2 bases, and 5 bases separated the two germline ends. The CDR3 runs to 14 residues. CDR3 bases: TGTGCCAGCAGCTTAGCAGGGGCTGGAAACACCATATATTTT. This gives the protein CASSLAGAGNTIYF.

V gene TRBV5-1 combines with J gene TRBJ2-7, with D tentatively TRBD2 (5 bases). Deletions cut 0 bases from V and 5 bases from J, with 12 bases between. This CDR3 has 14 amino acids. Germline lookup yields CDR1 SGHRS and CDR2 YFSETQ. CDR3 residues: CASSLGQAGHEQYF. The CDR3 DNA is TGCGCCAGCAGCTTGGGGCAGGCGGGTCACGAGCAGTACTTC.